Below, one TCR beta chain is given with its context. The data belong to a study of blood T cells in healthy people across ages. V was trimmed by 11 bases and J by 0 bases, leaving 17 bases between them. There are 14 residues in the CDR3. Per germline, CDR1 ENHRY and CDR2 SYGVKD. Using a J-beta primer mix together with a sample-barcoded 5' primer, a second PCR was run for roughly 6 to 11 cycles. TCRdb reanalysed the 5' RACE reads using MiXCR and keeps one entry per CDR3 protein. Of 750,000 to 950,000 distinct CDR3 sequences listed, approximately 53% are singletons. The specimen was blood. The clonotype comes from an elderly man in good health. V is TRBV10-3 and J is TRBJ2-7; D possibly matches TRBD1 or TRBD2 (5 bases each). CDR3 residues: CAARRDQNSYEQYF. Here the CDR3 DNA reads TGTGCCGCCCGCCGGGACCAAAACTCCTACGAGCAGTACTTC.